This record covers a single T cell receptor (beta chain). Its antigen is as yet unknown. The second PCR ran about 6 to 11 cycles with a sample-barcoded 5' primer and J-beta primers. In TCRdb, the 5' RACE reads were re-called with MiXCR into one record per CDR3 protein. The sample lists 1.2 million to 1.5 million distinct CDR3 sequences; approximately 59% were seen once. This record belongs to a study of blood T cells in healthy people across ages. General observations from the study: Naive CD4+ cell counts and diversity both ran higher in long-lived than in aged donors.

Germline V lookup: CDR1 GTSNPN, CDR2 SVGIG (reference sequence). The CDR3 loop spans 15 amino acids. With 5 bases removed from V and 0 bases from J, the gap between germline ends came to 11 bases. Material: blood. This clonotype originated in a young man in good health. The V gene is TRBV30, the J gene TRBJ2-6, with D maybe TRBD2 (5 bases). CDR3 protein: CAWQAGGSGANVLTF. The CDR3 coding sequence is TGTGCCTGGCAAGCAGGAGGCTCTGGGGCCAACGTCCTGACTTTC.